This T cell receptor (beta chain) emerged from a study of early T cells in non-severe SARS-CoV-2 infection. Study overall: RNA in bulk from unsorted whole blood was sequenced, and chains were unpaired.

Each cDNA molecule carried a unique molecular identifier. TCRdb called the 5' RACE reads again in MiXCR, with one record for every CDR3 protein. Altogether about 56,000 distinct CDR3 sequences are present, about 15% being singletons, with the ten largest covering about 4%. The CDR3 extends over 16 amino acids. Germline CDR1 is LNHDA and CDR2 is SQIVND (reference sequence). Trimming removed 11 bases from V and 0 bases from J, with 17 bases in between. This chain connects TRBV19 to TRBJ2-6; the D gene is possibly TRBD1 (6 bases). This TCR came from an adult who was a healthcare worker with PCR-confirmed SARS-CoV-2 infection or an uninfected control (not recorded which). This specimen was whole blood, taken at baseline. The CDR3 is CACRDTSASGANVLTF. CDR3 sequence (DNA): TGTGCCTGCCGGGACACCTCGGCCTCTGGGGCCAACGTCCTGACTTTC.